The clone carrying this T cell receptor beta chain was picked up many times. Antigen: not known. This record comes from a study of T cells in Graves' hyperthyroidism and ophthalmopathy. TCR beta CDR3 sequences were amplified from RNA transcripts. The TCR CDR3 first-round RT-PCR relied on the HTBI primer set. Using its own MiXCR run on the multiplex PCR reads, TCRdb lists one record per CDR3 protein. The sample lists about 640,000 distinct CDR3 sequences, 45% seen once, with roughly 7.2% in the top ten. Study outcomes and limitations: Separating ophthalmopathy from stable hyperthyroidism was achieved by a 13 V-J model. Also found in blood were most expanded thyroid clonotypes above 0.001. Median prediction lead before ophthalmopathy onset was 5 to 7 months with the model.

The CDR3 covers 12 residues. Germline values: CDR1 LNHDA, CDR2 SQIVND (reference sequence). Between the trimmed V and J ends, which lost 5 bases and 6 bases, there was a span of 8 bases. Together with thyroid ultrasound, orbital computed tomography, serum thyroxine and TRAb, clinical symptoms were used for diagnoses. The material sequenced was peripheral blood or thyroid tissue (not recorded which). This sequence originates from an adult man with Graves' disease, either hyperthyroidism or ophthalmopathy (not recorded which). The chain joins TRBV19 to TRBJ1-5; D ambiguous. The CDR3 DNA is TGTGCCAGTAGTGCCCGCGGTCAGCCCCAGCATTTT. Translating it yields CASSARGQPQHF.